A single sample is the source of the 15 T cell receptor beta chains below, sequenced in a study of blood T cells in healthy people across ages. PCR was performed a second time for roughly 7 to 12 cycles using a sample-barcoded 5' primer and a J-beta primer mix. From the 5' RACE reads, TCRdb called clonotypes with MiXCR, one entry per CDR3 protein. The repertoire consists of 800,000 or so distinct CDR3 sequences, with about half occurring once and the leading ten covering less than 20%. The sequenced material came from blood. These receptors all stem from a man aged 80 or over in good health.

The chain recombines TRBV7-2 with TRBJ2-7; D is unclear. Trimming removed 2 bases from V and 1 base from J, with 9 bases in between. Germline V gives CDR1 SGHTA, CDR2 FQGNSA. CDR3 size: 14 residues. CDR3 protein: CASSLQGQSYEQYF. The CDR3 DNA reads as TGTGCCAGCAGCTTACAAGGCCAGTCCTACGAGCAGTACTTC.

This clonotype occurred many times. This sequence joins TRBV6-5 and TRBJ2-1, with 13 bases fitting TRBD2. Germline values: CDR1 MNHEY, CDR2 SVGAGI. The CDR3 is 14 amino acids. V lost 2 bases to trimming and J lost 9 bases; unmatched junction nucleotides: 1. In DNA, the CDR3 is TGTGCCAGCAGTTACGGACTAGCGGGAGTTGAGCAGTTCTTC. Translated: CASSYGLAGVEQFF.

The V gene is TRBV6-2 or TRBV6-3, the J gene TRBJ1-5; D might be TRBD1 (6 bases). V lost 8 bases and J 0 bases, leaving 11 bases between the germline ends. CDR1 MNHEY and CDR2 SVGEGT come from the germline V gene. The CDR3 has 14 residues. The CDR3 DNA follows: TGTGCCAGCGCCAGGGACAATAGCAATCAGCCCCAGCATTTT. It encodes CASARDNSNQPQHF.

The rearrangement joins TRBV7-3 to TRBJ2-5; D assignment may be TRBD1 or TRBD2 (5 bases each). CDR1 is SGHTA and CDR2 is FQGTGA in the germline V gene. This CDR3 comprises 14 residues. Trimming left V 0 bases short and J 11 bases short, with 16 bases between. CDR3 amino acids: CASSLTAGTNEQYF. The CDR3 DNA follows: TGTGCCAGCAGCTTAACTGCCGGGACCAATGAGCAGTACTTC.

The chain recombines TRBV20-1 with TRBJ2-5; 7 bases are shared with TRBD1. Germline assignment: CDR1 DFQATT and CDR2 SNEGSKA (reference sequence). The CDR3 loop spans 13 amino acids. V lost 6 bases to trimming and J lost 5 bases; unmatched junction nucleotides: 9. CDR3 region: CSALPGQSETQYF. CDR3 bases: TGCAGTGCCCTACCGGGACAGAGTGAGACCCAGTACTTC.

This chain uses TRBV12-3 or TRBV12-4 with TRBJ2-4, with D perhaps matching TRBD1 (5 bases). The CDR3 runs 16 residues. Trimming took off 7 bases at V and 0 bases at J, with 16 bases between the two ends. CDR3 DNA: TGTGCCAGCACCGTCGACAGACCCCTAGCCAAAAACATTCAGTACTTC. Encoded protein: CASTVDRPLAKNIQYF.

This clonotype was seen a few times. The chain is built from TRBV20-1 and TRBJ2-5; D is undetermined. Germline V gene data show CDR1 as DFQATT and CDR2 as SNEGSKA (reference sequence). This CDR3 is 11 amino acids long. Here the CDR3 DNA reads TGCAGCGGTCAAGTCCAAGAGACCCAGTACTTC. It codes for CSGQVQETQYF.

As to this clonotype: A junction boundary mismatches the germline segment, possibly from a read error. V usage is TRBV4-3 and J usage is TRBJ2-1; 8 nucleotides line up with TRBD2. The V gene's germline CDR1 is LGHNA and CDR2 YSLEER. This CDR3 has 15 amino acids. CDR3 coding DNA: TGCACCAGCAGCCAGGGTAGCGGGAATCGGAATGAGCAGTTCTTC. This translates into CTSSQGSGNRNEQFF.

This chain links TRBV7-2 with TRBJ2-7; 12 positions match TRBD2. Losses at the gene ends were 5 bases for V and 7 bases for J; bases not matched to a gene: 12. Germline V lookup: CDR1 SGHTA, CDR2 FQGNSA. The CDR3 runs to 16 residues. CDR3 residues: CASSNNRLAGAGEQYF. The CDR3 nucleotides are TGTGCCAGCAGCAATAACCGACTAGCGGGAGCGGGTGAGCAGTACTTC.

The rearrangement joins TRBV29-1 to TRBJ2-3, with D maybe TRBD2 (5 bases). The V end lost 4 bases, the J end lost 4 bases, and 9 bases lay between the germline ends. In germline, CDR1 is SQVTM, CDR2 ANQGSEA. This CDR3 contains 12 residues. This CDR3 is CSVAFSADTQYF. CDR3 bases: TGCAGCGTTGCTTTTAGCGCAGATACGCAGTATTTT.

The gene calls are TRBV7-3 and TRBJ2-1; 7 bases agree with TRBD2. The CDR3 loop spans 16 amino acids. The J segment lost 0 bases and the V segment lost 2 bases, leaving 4 bases of the junction unmatched. The germline gives CDR1 SGHTA, CDR2 FQGTGA. CDR3: CASSLQRGSSYNEQFF. In nucleotides, the CDR3 is TGTGCCAGCAGCTTACAGCGCGGGAGCTCCTACAATGAGCAGTTCTTC.

The chain carries TRBV12-3 or TRBV12-4 and TRBJ2-3, with a tentative D call TRBD2 (5 bases). This CDR3 is 13 amino acids long. V was clipped by 6 bases and J by 6 bases, with 13 bases between them. The CDR3 DNA sequence: TGTGCCAGCAGCATCGGGGAATCGGATACGCAGTATTTT. This codes for CASSIGESDTQYF.

This clonotype has just a few counts. J is TRBJ2-7 and V is TRBV2, with TRBD2 matching 12 bases. V lost 6 bases to trimming and J lost 2 bases; unmatched junction nucleotides: 8. Germline V CDR1 and CDR2: SNHLY, FYNNEI. The CDR3 consists of 16 residues. CDR3 region: CASSKELAGGAYEQYF. DNA of the CDR3: TGTGCCAGCAGCAAAGAACTAGCGGGAGGCGCCTACGAGCAGTACTTC.

Here the CDR3 DNA reads TGCAGCTACAGGGACGGGGCCTACGAGCAGTACTTC. Encoded protein: CSYRDGAYEQYF. This chain links TRBV29-1 with TRBJ2-7; perhaps TRBD1 as D (6 bases). The CDR3 spans 12 residues. V dropped 8 bases and J dropped 2 bases, with 13 bases sitting between them. From germline, CDR1 is SQVTM and CDR2 ANQGSEA.

This clonotype occurred many times. This chain connects TRBV5-1 to TRBJ2-7; no reliable D call. The CDR3 has 13 amino acids. With 4 bases removed from V and 1 base from J, the gap between germline ends came to 9 bases. The germline gives CDR1 SGHRS, CDR2 YFSETQ. The CDR3 DNA reads TGCGCCAGCAGCACCCCTTATTCCTACGAGCAGTACTTC. This sequence encodes CASSTPYSYEQYF.